The rows below give T cell receptor beta chains drawn from one sample of a study of blood T cell repertoires in COVID-19. This table comes from immunoSEQ multiplex PCR, and its TCRdb copy is limited to in-frame clones, with some not included. The table lists roughly 480,000 clones, 80% to 90% of them singletons. Material: peripheral blood. The receptor source for this set is a man younger than 35 with COVID-19, enrolled during active disease. CDR3s include the opening cysteine and the closing phenylalanine or tryptophan. The order of the fields is J gene, D gene, clone size, V gene, CDR3 DNA, CDR3 protein. The D gene is left open where the match is weak. Expanded clones get a size class; other rows say once, few or many, or leave the size out.

>TRBJ2-1|-|-|TRBV6-5
TGTGCCAGCAGTAAACCCGGCTTTACTAGTAAAGAGCAGTTCTTC
CASSKPGFTSKEQFF
>TRBJ2-7|TRBD2|-|TRBV6-5
TGTGCCAGCAGTTACTCTGCGGGACTAGCTAACGACGAGCAGTACTTC
CASSYSAGLANDEQYF
>TRBJ2-5|-|-|TRBV5-4
TGTGCCAGCAGCGGCCGCAGGGGGGATCAAGAGACCCAGTACTTC
CASSGRRGDQETQYF
>TRBJ1-6|-|-|TRBV7-9
TGTGCCAGCAGCGGTAGACAGGACTATAATTCACCCCTCCACTTT
CASSGRQDYNSPLHF
>TRBJ1-1|-|-|TRBV6-5
TGTGCCAGCAGTTACTCGACAGGTCGGGGAAACACTGAAGCTTTCTTT
CASSYSTGRGNTEAFF
>TRBJ2-1|TRBD2|-|TRBV4-1
TGCGCCAGCAGCCAATGGAGACTAGCGGGAGAAATGGGGCAGTTCTTC
CASSQWRLAGEMGQFF
>TRBJ1-1|TRBD1|few|TRBV7-3
TGTGCCAGCAGCTCCCAGACAGGGCGGACTGAAGCTTTCTTT
CASSSQTGRTEAFF
>TRBJ2-7|TRBD2|-|TRBV28
TGTGCCAGCAGGCCTCGCCTAGCGGGGGTCCTCTACGAGCAGTACTTC
CASRPRLAGVLYEQYF
>TRBJ1-5|-|-|TRBV6-1
TGTGCCAGCAGTGAAGTTGTCCATCCCAATAGCAATCAGCCCCAGCATTTT
CASSEVVHPNSNQPQHF
>TRBJ2-7|-|-|TRBV10-2
TGCGCCAGCAATTGGCGAGCGGGTAGCTCCTACGAGCAGTACTTC
CASNWRAGSSYEQYF